The rows below give T cell receptor beta chains drawn from one sample of a study of T cells in Graves' hyperthyroidism and ophthalmopathy. TCRdb called the multiplex PCR reads again in MiXCR, with one record for every CDR3 protein. The sample holds some 300,000 distinct CDR3 sequences; about an eighth are singletons and the top ten take 7.8%. Sequencing was performed on blood. The receptors were gathered from a woman in her 30s with Graves' hyperthyroidism that later progressed to Graves' ophthalmopathy. The CDR3 runs from the conserved cysteine through the conserved F or W. A D gene is named only where the DNA matches it firmly. Clone size is stated in some rows and not others, as once, few, many or a class when expanded.

CDR3 DNA,CDR3 protein,D gene,clone size,J gene,V gene
TGCGCCAGCAGGCCGGGACAGACTTACGAGCAGTACTTC,CASRPGQTYEQYF,TRBD1,few,TRBJ2-7,TRBV10-2
TGTGCCAGCACGGAATTCACAGGGGTAGCCAAAAACATTCAGTACTTC,CASTEFTGVAKNIQYF,TRBD1,NA,TRBJ2-4,TRBV6-1
TGTGCCAGCAGGAGGGGACTAGCGGGAGATTCCTACGAGCAGTACTTC,CASRRGLAGDSYEQYF,TRBD2,NA,TRBJ2-7,TRBV2
TGCAGTGCTAGAGATCCTAACTCTGGGTCCCGATACCAAGAGACCCAGTACTTC,CSARDPNSGSRYQETQYF,NA,many,TRBJ2-5,TRBV20-1
TGCGCCAGCAGCCAAGAGACCAGCGGCGAGCAGTACTTC,CASSQETSGEQYF,NA,few,TRBJ2-7,TRBV4-1
TGCAGTGCTAGAGTTACAGGGGCCACTGAAGCTTTCTTT,CSARVTGATEAFF,TRBD1,NA,TRBJ1-1,TRBV20-1
TGTGCCAGTACCCCCGCGGGGTTCTACAAAGAGCAGTTCTTC,CASTPAGFYKEQFF,NA,few,TRBJ2-1,TRBV19
TGCGCCAGCAGCTTGGGGGCTAGCCAAGAGACCCAGTACTTC,CASSLGASQETQYF,NA,NA,TRBJ2-5,TRBV5-1
TGTGCCAGCAGCTTAGGAGGGACAGGGGGACATCAGCCCCAGCATTTT,CASSLGGTGGHQPQHF,TRBD1,many,TRBJ1-5,TRBV7-9
TGCGCCAGCAGCGATGGGATGTTACGGGATAGCGTTTCCTCCTACAATGAGCAGTTCTTC,CASSDGMLRDSVSSYNEQFF,NA,many,TRBJ2-1,TRBV5-1
TGTGCCAGCAGCTTACCGGACAGCCATGAAAAACTGTTTTTT,CASSLPDSHEKLFF,NA,many,TRBJ1-4,TRBV5-6
TGCAGTGCCACAACCGGGACAGGGGGAAAGGGGCAGTACTTC,CSATTGTGGKGQYF,TRBD1,many,TRBJ2-7,TRBV20-1
TGTGCCTGGAGTCTTGCGGTGGGGGGAGTTAAATTATCCTACGAGCAGTACTTC,CAWSLAVGGVKLSYEQYF,NA,NA,TRBJ2-7,TRBV30
TGTGCCAGCAGAAAGACAGGGGAAGCAGAGACCCAGTACTTC,CASRKTGEAETQYF,TRBD1,many,TRBJ2-5,TRBV28
TGTGCCAGCTCATTTCGGGCTAGCGGCGGCACCGGGGAGCTGTTTTTT,CASSFRASGGTGELFF,TRBD2,many,TRBJ2-2,TRBV18
TGTGCCAGCAGTTTAAGCGGACAGGGGTTCACAGATACGCAGTATTTT,CASSLSGQGFTDTQYF,TRBD1,many,TRBJ2-3,TRBV28
TGTGCCAGCAGTTACGGAGCGGGGATGTCCTACGAGCAGTACTTC,CASSYGAGMSYEQYF,TRBD2,many,TRBJ2-7,TRBV6-2/TRBV6-3
TGTGCCAGCAGTGAAGCGGGTGGGGGGACAGCCTCATCGGGCTATGGCTACACCTTC,CASSEAGGGTASSGYGYTF,TRBD1,many,TRBJ1-2,TRBV2
TGTGCCAGCAGCCAAGTGGGATCCTACGAGCAGTACTTC,CASSQVGSYEQYF,NA,many,TRBJ2-7,TRBV4-1
TGTGCCATCAGTGAGTCTGGGACGGGTAACTATGGCTACACCTTC,CAISESGTGNYGYTF,NA,many,TRBJ1-2,TRBV10-3
TGTGCCAGCAGCCCCCCAGGGGGGAGGGCCGGTGCAGATACGCAGTATTTT,CASSPPGGRAGADTQYF,NA,many,TRBJ2-3,TRBV3-1
TGTGCCAGCAGCCAAGTCAGCGGCACCGGGGAGCTGTTTTTT,CASSQVSGTGELFF,NA,NA,TRBJ2-2,TRBV14
TGTGCCATCAGTACAGGGTTGGAGGGCTACACCTTC,CAISTGLEGYTF,NA,many,TRBJ1-2,TRBV10-3
TGTGCCAGCAGCCCCCGGGTAGCGGGAGCTACCGGGGAGCTGTTTTTT,CASSPRVAGATGELFF,TRBD2,NA,TRBJ2-2,TRBV7-3
TGTGCCAGCAGGGGAAATGGGGCCAACGTCCTGACTTTC,CASRGNGANVLTF,NA,many,TRBJ2-6,TRBV6-2/TRBV6-3
TGTGCCAGCAGTCTCGGTTCCGTAGGGAGTAGCAATCAGCCCCAGCATTTT,CASSLGSVGSSNQPQHF,NA,many,TRBJ1-5,TRBV6-1
TGTGCCAGCTCACCACGTGGGACTAGCCAAGAGACCCAGTACTTC,CASSPRGTSQETQYF,TRBD2,many,TRBJ2-5,TRBV18
TGTGCCAGCAGCCCACGGACAGGGCTCTACAATGAGCAGTTCTTC,CASSPRTGLYNEQFF,TRBD1,many,TRBJ2-1,TRBV28
TGTGCCAGCAGCTCCGACTCGACAGGGGGCGGGTACGAGCAGTACTTC,CASSSDSTGGGYEQYF,TRBD1,many,TRBJ2-7,TRBV7-2
TGTGCTAGTGGGGGCCGGGACAGGGACTTCTACACCTTC,CASGGRDRDFYTF,TRBD1,NA,TRBJ1-2,TRBV12-5
TGTGCCAGCAGCGCCAACCTCGAGTCCACAGATACGCAGTATTTT,CASSANLESTDTQYF,NA,NA,TRBJ2-3,TRBV9
TGCGCCAGCAGCTTGGGGGGCTCGGATGAAAAACTGTTTTTT,CASSLGGSDEKLFF,NA,many,TRBJ1-4,TRBV5-1
TGTGCCAGCAGTTACTTGGCTAGCGGGACCGGGGAGCTGTTTTTT,CASSYLASGTGELFF,TRBD2,few,TRBJ2-2,TRBV6-2/TRBV6-3
TGTGCCAGCAGGCTAGGAATAGGGTATGGCTACACCTTC,CASRLGIGYGYTF,NA,few,TRBJ1-2,TRBV3-1
TGTGCCAGCACGGGGGGTGCAGGTACTGAAGCTTTCTTT,CASTGGAGTEAFF,NA,many,TRBJ1-1,TRBV28
TGCGCCAGCAGCTGGGGACTAGCGGAGTACGAGCAGTACTTC,CASSWGLAEYEQYF,TRBD2,many,TRBJ2-7,TRBV5-1
TGTGCCAGCAGTTTATTAGGTGGGACAGGGGTCGATTATGGCTACACCTTC,CASSLLGGTGVDYGYTF,TRBD1,few,TRBJ1-2,TRBV28
TGTGCCAGCAGGGTCGGACGACTAGCGGTATTGTCAGATACGCAGTATTTT,CASRVGRLAVLSDTQYF,TRBD2,many,TRBJ2-3,TRBV28
TGTGCCAGCTCGGAAGCAAGCACCGGGGAGCTGTTTTTT,CASSEASTGELFF,NA,many,TRBJ2-2,TRBV18
TGTGCCAGCAGTGAAGGTCTAGGGCAGGGCCTCTACGAGCAGTACTTC,CASSEGLGQGLYEQYF,NA,many,TRBJ2-7,TRBV6-1
TGTGCCTCCGGTAGCGGGAGGGCCTTAAACCCAGATACGCAGTATTTT,CASGSGRALNPDTQYF,TRBD2,few,TRBJ2-3,TRBV4-2